This is a list of T cell receptor beta chains from one sample in a study of T cell clones after liver transplantation. Sequencing was performed with immunoSEQ multiplex PCR; in TCRdb, only in-frame clones are kept and a portion is missing. The table lists fewer than 80,000 clones, around 80% of them singletons. Material: CD4+ T cells from blood, obtained around 48 months after liver transplant. The receptors originated from a human patient who received a liver transplant. The graft donor may have contributed some T cells. The CDR3 runs from the conserved cysteine through the conserved F or W. A D gene is named only where the DNA matches it firmly. Expanded clones get a size class; other rows say once, few or many, or leave the size out.

J,length,D,size,V,DNA,CDR3
TRBJ2-7,16,TRBD2,.,TRBV5-4,TGTGCCAGCAGTCATGCGGCTAGCGGGAGTACATACGAGCAGTACTTC,CASSHAASGSTYEQYF
TRBJ2-4,15,.,.,TRBV7-9,TGTGCCAGCAGCTTGTACACAGGGGCCAAAAACATTCAGTACTTC,CASSLYTGAKNIQYF
TRBJ1-2,14,.,.,TRBV19,TGTGCCAGTAGTACCTGGGGGGGTGAATATGGCTACACCTTC,CASSTWGGEYGYTF
TRBJ1-1,13,TRBD1,.,TRBV28,TGTGCCGGTATCAACAGGGGTAGGACTGAAGCTTTCTTT,CAGINRGRTEAFF
TRBJ1-2,11,.,.,TRBV19,TGTGCCAGTAGTAGTGGCTATGGCTACACCTTC,CASSSGYGYTF
TRBJ2-7,14,.,.,TRBV28,TGTGCCAGCAGTTCCCCCGGATCGTCCTACGAGCAGTACTTC,CASSSPGSSYEQYF
TRBJ2-5,14,.,.,TRBV7-3,TGTGCCAGCAGCTTAACAAGCCCCCAAGAGACCCAGTACTTC,CASSLTSPQETQYF
TRBJ1-1,13,TRBD1,.,TRBV2,TGTGCCAGCAACAAGGGGGCTCGAGTTGAAGCTTTCTTT,CASNKGARVEAFF
TRBJ1-5,15,.,few,TRBV18,TGTGCCAGCTCACCTAGCGAAGGGTCTGTACAGCCCCAGCATTTT,CASSPSEGSVQPQHF
TRBJ2-1,18,TRBD2,.,TRBV9,TGTGCCAGCAGCGTAGGGACTAGCGGGAGAGAGGCCTACAATGAGCAGTTCTTC,CASSVGTSGREAYNEQFF
TRBJ2-1,17,TRBD2,.,TRBV4-2,TGTGCCAGCAGCCAAGACCCCACCTTAGCGGGGTGGAATGAGCAGTTCTTC,CASSQDPTLAGWNEQFF
TRBJ1-2,10,.,.,TRBV6-5,TGTGCCAGCAGCCCACAGGGCTACACCTTC,CASSPQGYTF
TRBJ2-7,15,.,.,TRBV4-1,TGCGCCAGCAGCCAAGTACCGGGACCATTATACGAGCAGTACTTC,CASSQVPGPLYEQYF
TRBJ2-7,15,TRBD2,.,TRBV7-2,TGTGCCAGCAGCTTAGATACTAGCGGAGCTTACGAGCAGTACTTC,CASSLDTSGAYEQYF
TRBJ2-7,14,.,once,TRBV10-3,TGTGCCATCAGTGAGTCGAACAGGCGGGACGAGCAGTACTTC,CAISESNRRDEQYF
TRBJ2-5,15,TRBD2,.,TRBV6-5,TGTGCCAGCAGTCGCGGGGGACTAGCTGTAAAGACCCAGTACTTC,CASSRGGLAVKTQYF
TRBJ2-7,14,.,.,TRBV28,TGTGCCAGCAGTTTATATGGGGGGCTATACGAGCAGTACTTC,CASSLYGGLYEQYF
TRBJ1-2,15,TRBD1,.,TRBV30,TGTGCCTGGAGTGTACCCCCAGGGGGAACGGGGGGCTACACCTTC,CAWSVPPGGTGGYTF
TRBJ1-1,15,.,.,TRBV11-3,TGTGCCAGCAGCTCGAATGGAGGACGGAACACTGAAGCTTTCTTT,CASSSNGGRNTEAFF
TRBJ2-7,16,TRBD2,.,TRBV6-6,TGTGCCAGCGGACCCCGTGGGCGGGGGGGCCCTTACGAGCAGTACTTC,CASGPRGRGGPYEQYF
TRBJ2-3,15,.,once,TRBV6-5,TGTGCCAGCAGTACCGGGACCTCCCGCACAGATACGCAGTATTTT,CASSTGTSRTDTQYF
TRBJ1-2,15,.,.,TRBV18,TGTGCCAGCTCACCACCCGGGCGTGGGATCTATGGCTACACCTTC,CASSPPGRGIYGYTF
TRBJ1-1,13,.,many,TRBV2,TGTGCCAGCAGTGAAGGGGGCTGGGGGGCAGCTTTCTTT,CASSEGGWGAAFF
TRBJ2-2,12,.,.,TRBV11-3,TGTGCCAGCAGCCGTTACTCCGGGGAGCTGTTTTTT,CASSRYSGELFF
TRBJ1-3,15,.,.,TRBV9,TGTGCCAGCAGCGTAGGGGGGCAGACCCTTACCACCATATATTTT,CASSVGGQTLTTIYF
TRBJ1-2,16,.,.,TRBV5-6,TGTGCCAGCAGCTCGTCCCGGTCAGGTCCTAGTGGGGGCTACACCTTC,CASSSSRSGPSGGYTF
TRBJ2-7,13,.,.,TRBV7-2,TGTGCCACGGGAGGGACAGGGCCCTACGAGCAGTACTTC,CATGGTGPYEQYF
TRBJ1-1,14,.,.,TRBV7-3,TGTGCCAGCAGCTTAAGGGTCCTGGGCACTGAAGCTTTCTTT,CASSLRVLGTEAFF
TRBJ1-1,14,TRBD1,.,TRBV7-3,TGTGCCACCGTACCGGGACAGGGGAGAGGTGAAGCTTTCTTT,CATVPGQGRGEAFF
TRBJ2-3,16,.,.,TRBV28,TGTGCCAGCAGTTTATCAGGAACTGCTAGCACAGATACGCAGTATTTT,CASSLSGTASTDTQYF
TRBJ2-3,15,TRBD2,.,TRBV5-1,TGCGCCAGCAGCTTTCTAGCGGGGGGCACAGATACGCAGTATTTT,CASSFLAGGTDTQYF